One sample yielded the 20 T cell receptor beta chains listed below, sequenced in a study of cytomegalovirus exposure and HLA in healthy donors. Assay used: immunoSEQ multiplex PCR; TCRdb lists only in-frame clones, some missing. The sample records about 130,000 clones, approximately 88% being singletons. Input material: PBMCs. The receptor set was obtained from a woman aged 18-29 years in good health and CMV-seronegative.

The chain carries TRBV28 and TRBJ2-7; TRBD1 agrees at 8 bases. Trimming removed 6 bases from V and 0 bases from J; junction bases left unmatched: 4. The CDR3 is 14 amino acids. Germline V gives CDR1 MDHEN, CDR2 SYDVKM. CDR3 nucleotides: TGTGCCAGCAGCCTCACAGGGGGCTCCTACGAGCAGTACTTC. Protein sequence: CASSLTGGSYEQYF.

The chain is built from TRBV6-1 and TRBJ2-3; D unresolved. The CDR3 covers 13 residues. Trimming took off 5 bases at V and 2 bases at J, with 8 bases between the two ends. Looked up from germline, CDR1 is MNHNS and CDR2 is SASEGT. For the CDR3, the DNA is TGTGCCAGCAGTACATCGTTCACAGATACGCAGTATTTT. As protein: CASSTSFTDTQYF.

This clone was detected a few times. The chain has TRBV13 and TRBJ1-2, with TRBD1 matching over 7 bases. CDR1 PRHDT and CDR2 FYEKMQ come from the germline V gene (reference sequence). V gave up 4 bases and J gave up 4 bases; unmatched junction bases: 12. This CDR3 is built from 16 residues. The CDR3, as DNA: TGTGCCAGCAGCTCCGCCGACAGGGTACCATTCTATGGCTACACCTTC. Its translation is CASSSADRVPFYGYTF.

V is TRBV5-1 and J is TRBJ1-5; D not resolved. V lost 5 bases and J 1 base, leaving 7 bases between the germline ends. The CDR3 is 13 residues long. Looked up from germline, CDR1 is SGHRS and CDR2 is YFSETQ. The CDR3 DNA follows: TGCGCCAGCAGGGGAGAGAGCAATCAGCCCCAGCATTTT. It codes for CASRGESNQPQHF.

The chain combines TRBV5-1 with TRBJ2-7; 9 bases line up with TRBD2. Germline V gene data show CDR1 as SGHRS and CDR2 as YFSETQ. The CDR3 totals 14 residues. V was clipped by 1 base and J by 6 bases; unmatched bases: 5. The CDR3 sequence is CASSLLSAGGEQYF. The CDR3 DNA reads TGCGCCAGCAGCTTGTTGTCAGCGGGAGGCGAGCAGTACTTC.

V is TRBV5-1 and J is TRBJ2-4; TRBD2 agrees at 12 bases. The CDR3 contains 17 residues. The junction had 7 bases not matched to a gene; V was cut back by 4 bases and J by 2 bases. Looked up from germline, CDR1 is SGHRS and CDR2 is YFSETQ. The CDR3 coding sequence is TGCGCCAGCAGCCAAAGACTAGCGGGAGAGTCCAAAAACATTCAGTACTTC. Protein sequence: CASSQRLAGESKNIQYF.

V usage is TRBV9 and J usage is TRBJ2-1; 7 nucleotides agree with TRBD1. J was trimmed by 1 base and V by 0 bases; bases with no gene match: 1. The V gene's germline CDR1 is SGDLS and CDR2 YYNGEE. The CDR3 has 15 residues. The CDR3 sequence: CASSVGQGSYNEQFF. CDR3 in DNA: TGTGCCAGCAGCGTAGGACAGGGTTCCTACAATGAGCAGTTCTTC.

This clone was seen only a few times. The chain links TRBV6-1 to TRBJ2-7; maybe TRBD2 (6 bases). The CDR3 has 16 residues. Trimming removed 3 bases from V and 3 bases from J, with 18 bases in between. Germline V gene data show CDR1 as MNHNS and CDR2 as SASEGT. In DNA, the CDR3 is TGTGCCAGCAGTGAGTCGGCGGGAATAGGAGGCTACGAGCAGTACTTC. Protein: CASSESAGIGGYEQYF.

J is TRBJ1-1 and V is TRBV18; D gene uncertain. The germline gives CDR1 KGHSH, CDR2 LQKENI. Deletions cut 5 bases from V and 0 bases from J, with 7 bases between. The CDR3 runs 13 residues. This chain's CDR3 is CASSATVNTEAFF. Here the CDR3 DNA reads TGTGCCAGCTCAGCAACAGTGAACACTGAAGCTTTCTTT.

This clone was picked up a small number of times. The chain is built from TRBV4-1 and TRBJ1-5; 9 bases align to TRBD1. The CDR3 spans 18 residues. From germline, CDR1 is MGHRA and CDR2 YSYEKL. V dropped 3 bases and J dropped 1; count of bases not matched to a gene: 10. The CDR3 sequence is CASSQLYRGRGSNQPQHF. In DNA, the CDR3 is TGCGCCAGCAGCCAGTTGTACAGGGGGCGTGGGAGCAATCAGCCCCAGCATTTT.

This clone was seen a few times. CDR3 DNA sequence: TGCGCCAGCAGTGAGTCCCAGGCGTCCTACGAGCAGTACTTC. This codes for CASSESQASYEQYF. The chain recombines TRBV10-1 with TRBJ2-7; D gene ambiguous. Germline V lookup: CDR1 WNHNN, CDR2 SYGVQD (reference sequence). V lost 0 bases to trimming and J lost 1 base, with 7 bases between them. The CDR3 runs to 14 residues.

V usage is TRBV5-6 and J usage is TRBJ2-7, with 8 positions matching TRBD2. V lost 4 bases, J lost 1 base, and 13 bases stayed unmatched. This CDR3 is built from 17 residues. Per the germline V gene, CDR1 is SGHDT and CDR2 is YYEEEE. The CDR3 coding sequence is TGTGCCAGCAGCCCCGGGGGAGCGGGGGTCGATTCCTACGAGCAGTACTTC. Protein product: CASSPGGAGVDSYEQYF.

This CDR3 is CASSSWAGGYNEQFF. CDR3 nucleotides: TGTGCCAGCAGCTCGTGGGCGGGAGGGTACAATGAGCAGTTCTTC. The chain recombines TRBV11-3 with TRBJ2-1; 9 bases are a match to TRBD2. The CDR3 is 15 amino acids. The V segment lost 4 bases and the J segment 4 bases; nucleotides outside the gene matches: 5. In germline, CDR1 is SGHNT, CDR2 YENEEA.

The chain links TRBV18 to TRBJ1-5, with D unclear. Trimming took off 4 bases at V and 0 bases at J, with 7 bases between the two ends. The CDR3 runs to 14 residues. CDR1 is KGHSH and CDR2 is LQKENI in the germline V gene. The CDR3: CASSHRDSNQPQHF. CDR3 nucleotides: TGTGCCAGCTCACACCGGGATAGCAATCAGCCCCAGCATTTT.

The gene calls are TRBV11-3 and TRBJ2-7, with TRBD1 matching 9 bases. Germline loops: CDR1 SGHNT, CDR2 YENEEA. J was trimmed by 4 bases and V by 2 bases; bases with no gene match: 6. This CDR3 region has 15 residues. CDR3 DNA sequence: TGTGCCAGCAGCTTACCGGGACAGGGATATTACGAGCAGTACTTC. This sequence encodes CASSLPGQGYYEQYF.

The chain links TRBV11-2 to TRBJ1-1, with 9 bases lining up with TRBD1. Germline values: CDR1 SGHAT, CDR2 FQNNGV. V lost 3 bases and J lost 3; bases outside the gene matches: 2. CDR3 length: 14 residues. This chain's CDR3 is CASSLGQGYTEAFF. The CDR3 DNA is TGTGCCAGCAGCTTGGGACAGGGATACACTGAAGCTTTCTTT.

The chain uses TRBV19 and TRBJ2-3; maybe TRBD2 (6 bases). Germline V lookup: CDR1 LNHDA, CDR2 SQIVND (reference sequence). The CDR3 extends over 15 amino acids. Between the trimmed V and J ends, which lost 9 bases and 5 bases, there was a span of 21 bases. The CDR3 bases are TGTGCCAGCGCCCCTGACGGGAGATTAGGAGATACGCAGTATTTT. Encoded protein: CASAPDGRLGDTQYF. The full variable domain, rest sourced from reference TRBV19 and TRBJ2-3, is DGGITQSPKYLFRKEGQNVTLSCEQNLNHDAMYWYRQDPGQGLRLIYYSQIVNDFQKGDIAEGYSVSREKKESFPLTVTSAQKNPTAFYLCASAPDGRLGDTQYFGPGTRLTVL.

This clone was seen only once. This chain uses TRBV29-1 with TRBJ2-5, with 7 bases matching TRBD1. Per the germline V gene, CDR1 is SQVTM and CDR2 is ANQGSEA. V shed 8 bases and J 0 bases; nucleotides not matched to a gene: 6. This CDR3 region has 13 residues. The CDR3 coding sequence is TGCAGCTTGACCGGGACAGACCAAGAGACCCAGTACTTC. The encoded protein is CSLTGTDQETQYF.

The chain recombines TRBV5-6 with TRBJ2-1; TRBD2 matches at 7 bases. Looked up from germline, CDR1 is SGHDT and CDR2 is YYEEEE. CDR3 length equals 15 residues. Trimming took 1 base from V and 6 from J; bases not matched to a gene: 7. CDR3 coding DNA: TGTGCCAGCAGCTTGCATAGGACTAGATCCAATGAGCAGTTCTTC. This translates into CASSLHRTRSNEQFF.

The chain combines TRBV6-6 with TRBJ1-2; D possibly corresponds to TRBD1 (5 bases). Trimming removed 5 bases from V and 0 bases from J, with 13 bases in between. The CDR3 is 15 amino acids. The germline CDR1 and CDR2 sequences are MNHNY and SVGAGI (reference sequence). The CDR3 region is CASSSTGTANYGYTF. CDR3 in DNA: TGTGCCAGCAGTAGCACCGGGACTGCTAACTATGGCTACACCTTC.